This record covers a single T cell receptor beta chain. Its target is not known. CDR1 is LNHDA and CDR2 is SQIVND in the germline V gene (reference sequence). The ends were cut back, 1 base at V and 0 bases at J, with 12 bases in the middle. This CDR3 is built from 16 residues. The sample is drawn from a study of T cell responses to AZD1222 COVID-19 vaccine. This table comes from immunoSEQ multiplex PCR, and its TCRdb copy is limited to in-frame clones, with some not included. The sample shows more than 110,000 clones, over 85% of them seen only once. Study conclusions and caveats: Spike-specific TCR breadth and depth grew following two AZD1222 doses. Clonal diversity was possibly underestimated, and the donors were mostly white British, with more females.

The V call is TRBV19, the J call TRBJ1-1; D possibly corresponds to TRBD1 (6 bases). Material: peripheral blood, obtained on day 0 of AZD1222 vaccination. The sequence derives from an adult in good health. The CDR3 region is CASSIGDRILNTEAFF. As DNA, the CDR3 is TGTGCCAGTAGTATAGGCGACAGGATCCTGAACACTGAAGCTTTCTTT. Full variable domain (remainder filled in from reference TRBV19 and TRBJ1-1): DGGITQSPKYLFRKEGQNVTLSCEQNLNHDAMYWYRQDPGQGLRLIYYSQIVNDFQKGDIAEGYSVSREKKESFPLTVTSAQKNPTAFYLCASSIGDRILNTEAFFGQGTRLTVV.